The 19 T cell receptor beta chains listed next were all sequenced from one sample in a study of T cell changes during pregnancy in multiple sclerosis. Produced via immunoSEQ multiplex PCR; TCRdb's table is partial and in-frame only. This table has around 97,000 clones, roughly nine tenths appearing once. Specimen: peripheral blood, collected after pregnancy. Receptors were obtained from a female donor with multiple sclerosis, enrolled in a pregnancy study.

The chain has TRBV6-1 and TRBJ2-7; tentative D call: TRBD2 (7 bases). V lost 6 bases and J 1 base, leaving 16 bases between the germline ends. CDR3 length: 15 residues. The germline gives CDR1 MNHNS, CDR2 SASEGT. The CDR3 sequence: CASRGGRGASYEQYF. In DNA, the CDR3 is TGTGCCAGCAGGGGGGGGAGGGGGGCTTCCTACGAGCAGTACTTC.

CDR3 bases: TGTGCCAGCAGCTTAGTAGCGAATCAGCCCCAGCATTTT. It specifies CASSLVANQPQHF. The gene calls are TRBV7-9 and TRBJ1-5; D ambiguous. Germline-derived CDR1 and CDR2 are SEHNR and FQNEAQ (reference sequence). Between the trimmed V and J ends, which lost 1 base and 4 bases, there was a span of 5 bases. The CDR3 runs to 13 residues.

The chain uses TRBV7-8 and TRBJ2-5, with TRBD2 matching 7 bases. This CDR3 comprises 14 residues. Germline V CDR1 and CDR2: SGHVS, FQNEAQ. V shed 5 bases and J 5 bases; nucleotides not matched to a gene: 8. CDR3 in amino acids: CASSISGLGETQYF. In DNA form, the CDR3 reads TGTGCCAGCAGCATATCCGGACTAGGGGAGACCCAGTACTTC.

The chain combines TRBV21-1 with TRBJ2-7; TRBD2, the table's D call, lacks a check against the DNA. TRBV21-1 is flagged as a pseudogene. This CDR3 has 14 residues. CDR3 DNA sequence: TGTGCCAGCATCCGGGGGGGCGGGGCCTACGAGCAGTACTTC. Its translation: CASIRGGGAYEQYF.

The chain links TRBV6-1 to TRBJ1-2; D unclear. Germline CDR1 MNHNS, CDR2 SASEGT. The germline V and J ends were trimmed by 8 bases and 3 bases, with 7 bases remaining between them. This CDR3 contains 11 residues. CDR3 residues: CASLRDYGYTF. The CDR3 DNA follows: TGTGCCAGCCTACGGGACTATGGCTACACCTTC.

The DNA of the CDR3 is TGTGCCAGCAGCGTTCGGACAGGGGGGGGCGAGCAGTACTTC. Protein product: CASSVRTGGGEQYF. The gene calls are TRBV9 and TRBJ2-7; 10 bases agree with TRBD1. This CDR3 has 14 amino acids. Germline trimming cut 2 bases from V and 6 bases from J; bases unmatched to any gene: 5. Germline V CDR1 and CDR2: SGDLS, YYNGEE.

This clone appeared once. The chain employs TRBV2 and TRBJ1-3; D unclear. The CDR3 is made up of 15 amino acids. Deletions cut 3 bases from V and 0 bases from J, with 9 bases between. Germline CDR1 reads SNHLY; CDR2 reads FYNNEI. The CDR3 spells CASSEGSLSGNTIYF. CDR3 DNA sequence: TGTGCCAGCAGTGAGGGGAGCCTCTCTGGAAACACCATATATTTT.

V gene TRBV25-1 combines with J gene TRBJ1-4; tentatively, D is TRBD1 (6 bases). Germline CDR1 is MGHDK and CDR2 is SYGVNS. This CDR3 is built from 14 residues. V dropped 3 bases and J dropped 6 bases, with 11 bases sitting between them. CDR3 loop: CASSDPGHDEKLFF. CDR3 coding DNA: TGTGCCAGCAGTGATCCGGGACATGATGAAAAACTGTTTTTT.

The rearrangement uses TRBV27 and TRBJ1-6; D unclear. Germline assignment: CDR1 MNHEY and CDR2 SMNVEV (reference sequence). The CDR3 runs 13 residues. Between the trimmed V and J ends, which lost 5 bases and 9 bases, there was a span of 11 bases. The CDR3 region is CASSIPGSSPLHF. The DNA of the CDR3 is TGTGCCAGCAGTATCCCTGGTAGTTCACCCCTCCACTTT.

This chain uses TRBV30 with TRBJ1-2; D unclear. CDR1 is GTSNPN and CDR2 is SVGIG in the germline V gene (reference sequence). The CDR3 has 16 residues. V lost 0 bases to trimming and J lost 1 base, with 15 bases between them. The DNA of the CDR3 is TGTGCCTGGAGTGTATCTCTCCCCTACCGTAACTATGGCTACACCTTC. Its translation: CAWSVSLPYRNYGYTF.

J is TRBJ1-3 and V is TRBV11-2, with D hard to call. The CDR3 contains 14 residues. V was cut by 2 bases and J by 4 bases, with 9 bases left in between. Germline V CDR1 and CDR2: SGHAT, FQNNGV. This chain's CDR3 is CASSLYSRGNTIYF. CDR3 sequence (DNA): TGTGCCAGCAGCTTATATAGTCGAGGAAACACCATATATTTT. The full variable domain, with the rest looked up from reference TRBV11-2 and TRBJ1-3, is EAGVAQSPRYKIIEKRQSVAFWCNPISGHATLYWYQQILGQGPKLLIQFQNNGVVDDSQLPKDRFSAERLKGVDSTLKIQPAKLEDSAVYLCASSLYSRGNTIYFGEGSWLTVV.

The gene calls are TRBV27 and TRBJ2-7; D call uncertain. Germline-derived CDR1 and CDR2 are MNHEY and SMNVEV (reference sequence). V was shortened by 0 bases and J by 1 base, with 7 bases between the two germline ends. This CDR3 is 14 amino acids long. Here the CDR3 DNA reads TGTGCCAGCAGTTTATCGTTCGGTTCCTACGAGCAGTACTTC. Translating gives CASSLSFGSYEQYF.

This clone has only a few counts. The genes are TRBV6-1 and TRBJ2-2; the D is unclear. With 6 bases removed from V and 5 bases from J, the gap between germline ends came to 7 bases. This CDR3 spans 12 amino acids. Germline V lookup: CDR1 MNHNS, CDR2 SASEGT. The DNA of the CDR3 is TGTGCCAGCAGCCCCACTACCGGGGAGCTGTTTTTT. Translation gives CASSPTTGELFF.

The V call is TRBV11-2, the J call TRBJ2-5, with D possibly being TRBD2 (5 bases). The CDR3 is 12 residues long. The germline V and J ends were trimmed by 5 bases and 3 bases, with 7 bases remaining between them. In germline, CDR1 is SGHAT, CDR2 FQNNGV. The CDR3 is CASSLLEETQYF. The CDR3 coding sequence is TGTGCCAGCAGCCTACTAGAAGAGACCCAGTACTTC.

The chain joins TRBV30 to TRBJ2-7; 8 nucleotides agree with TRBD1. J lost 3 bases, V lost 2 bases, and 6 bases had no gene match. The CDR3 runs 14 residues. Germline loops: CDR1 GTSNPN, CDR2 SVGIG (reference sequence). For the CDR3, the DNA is TGTGCCTGGAGTTCAGGGGGCAATCTCTACGAGCAGTACTTC. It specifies CAWSSGGNLYEQYF. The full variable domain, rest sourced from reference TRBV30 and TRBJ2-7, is SQTIHQWPATLVQPVGSPLSLECTVEGTSNPNLYWYRQAAGRGLQLLFYSVGIGQISSEVPQNLSASRPQDRQFILSSKKLLLSDSGFYLCAWSSGGNLYEQYFGPGTRLTVT.

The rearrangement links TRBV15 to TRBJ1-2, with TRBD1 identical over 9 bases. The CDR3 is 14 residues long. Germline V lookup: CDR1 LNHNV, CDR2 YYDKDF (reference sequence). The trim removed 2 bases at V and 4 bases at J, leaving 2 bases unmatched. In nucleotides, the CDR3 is TGTGCCACCAGCAGATCGGGACAGGGCTATGGCTACACCTTC. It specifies CATSRSGQGYGYTF.

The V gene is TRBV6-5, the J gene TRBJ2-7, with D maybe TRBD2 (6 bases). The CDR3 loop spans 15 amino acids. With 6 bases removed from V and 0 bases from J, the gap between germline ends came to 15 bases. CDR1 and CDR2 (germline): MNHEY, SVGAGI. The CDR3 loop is CASREIAEASYEQYF. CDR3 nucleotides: TGTGCCAGCAGGGAAATAGCGGAGGCCTCCTACGAGCAGTACTTC.

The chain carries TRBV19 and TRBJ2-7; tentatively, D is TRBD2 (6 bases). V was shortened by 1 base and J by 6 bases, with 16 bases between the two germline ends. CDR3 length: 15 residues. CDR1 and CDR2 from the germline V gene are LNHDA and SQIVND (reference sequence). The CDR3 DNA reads TGTGCCAGTAGTATAGTAGGCGGGGCCCGTGCCGAGCAGTACTTC. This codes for CASSIVGGARAEQYF. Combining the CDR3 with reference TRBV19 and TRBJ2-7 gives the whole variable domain DGGITQSPKYLFRKEGQNVTLSCEQNLNHDAMYWYRQDPGQGLRLIYYSQIVNDFQKGDIAEGYSVSREKKESFPLTVTSAQKNPTAFYLCASSIVGGARAEQYFGPGTRLTVT.

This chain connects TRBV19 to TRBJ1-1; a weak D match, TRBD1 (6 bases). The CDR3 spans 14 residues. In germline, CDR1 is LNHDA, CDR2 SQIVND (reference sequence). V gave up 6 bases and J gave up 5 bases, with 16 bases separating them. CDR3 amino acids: CASRTGASRTEAFF. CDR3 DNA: TGTGCCAGTAGGACAGGAGCCTCCAGGACTGAAGCTTTCTTT. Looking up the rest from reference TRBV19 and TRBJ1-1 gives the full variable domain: DGGITQSPKYLFRKEGQNVTLSCEQNLNHDAMYWYRQDPGQGLRLIYYSQIVNDFQKGDIAEGYSVSREKKESFPLTVTSAQKNPTAFYLCASRTGASRTEAFFGQGTRLTVV.